The present entry profiles one T cell receptor (beta chain) with its context. The assay was immunoSEQ multiplex PCR, and TCRdb's table has in-frame clones only and misses some. The sample has some 40,000 clones, about 85% seen once. This entry belongs to a study of blood T cell repertoires in COVID-19. The CDR3 loop spans 14 amino acids. V gave up 5 bases and J gave up 7 bases, with 18 bases separating them. CDR1 and CDR2 (germline): LNHDA, SQIVND (reference sequence). The sequenced sample was peripheral blood. This TCR was recovered from a woman older than 75 with acute or convalescent COVID-19. The chain joins TRBV19 to TRBJ2-7, with D possibly matching TRBD2 (5 bases). This CDR3 is CASSPGGGPLEQYF. CDR3 in DNA: TGTGCCAGTAGTCCCGGAGGAGGACCTCTGGAGCAGTACTTC.